This T cell receptor (beta chain) derives from a study of T cells after yellow fever vaccination. Study as a whole: SMART-Seq v4 Ultra Low Input prepared libraries from low-cell fractions. Broader study findings: Within FACS-sorted repertoires, abundant clonotypes contaminating from the bulk population could be present. Relatively few clonotypes were ones that appeared in both CD4 and CD8 compartments.

There are a few counts of this clonotype. The antigen remains unidentified. Each CDR3 protein is one row after TCRdb ran MiXCR on the 5' RACE reads. The sample contains tens of thousands of distinct CDR3 sequences, about 7.7% of which appear only once. The CDR3 totals 14 residues. Germline values: CDR1 SGHRS, CDR2 YFSETQ. Trimming took 4 bases from V and 5 from J, leaving 15 bases between them. V usage is TRBV5-1 and J usage is TRBJ1-1, with TRBD1 as a possible D gene (5 bases). Specimen: CD8+ T cells sorted from PBMCs, collected on the day of the yellow fever booster vaccination. This clonotype originated in a man aged 30-40 years who received the YFV17D yellow fever vaccine. CDR3 sequence reads: CASSTGPGGTEAFF. CDR3 bases: TGCGCCAGCAGCACGGGGCCCGGAGGGACTGAAGCTTTCTTT.